Listed below are T cell receptor beta chains from one sample, sequenced in a study of CD8 T cells in Susac syndrome. MiXCR, run by TCRdb on the immunoSEQ multiplex PCR reads, gives a single entry per CDR3 protein. The sample includes roughly 160,000 distinct CDR3 sequences, over 85% of them seen just once. Sequences were obtained from CD4+ T cells from PBMCs. Receptor source: a human donor in good health. The CDR3 runs from the conserved cysteine through the conserved F or W. A D gene is named only where the DNA matches it firmly. Some rows mark clone size as missing; the rest say once, few, many or name a class of expanded clone.

cdr3_nt: TGCGCCAGCAGCCCCGAGACCCGTGGACAGGCTTATGGCTACACCTTC
cdr3_aa: CASSPETRGQAYGYTF
d_call: TRBD1
j_call: TRBJ1-2
cdr3_length: 16
v_call: TRBV4-3
clone_size: few

cdr3_nt: TGTGCCAGCTCACCACCGAACGGGACTAGCACAGATACGCAGTATTTT
cdr3_aa: CASSPPNGTSTDTQYF
d_call: .
j_call: TRBJ2-3
cdr3_length: 16
v_call: TRBV18
clone_size: .

cdr3_nt: TGTGCCAGCAGCTTGGGGTCGGCTAGCGGGGGAGGAGAGACCCAGTACTTC
cdr3_aa: CASSLGSASGGGETQYF
d_call: TRBD2
j_call: TRBJ2-5
cdr3_length: 17
v_call: TRBV5-8
clone_size: once

cdr3_nt: TGCAGTGCTAGAGCGGTGTGGGAGCAGTTCTTC
cdr3_aa: CSARAVWEQFF
d_call: .
j_call: TRBJ2-1
cdr3_length: 11
v_call: TRBV20-1
clone_size: .

cdr3_nt: TGTGCCAGCACCTCCCTAAGGGGAGGAGGCCAGCCCCAGCATTTT
cdr3_aa: CASTSLRGGGQPQHF
d_call: .
j_call: TRBJ1-5
cdr3_length: 15
v_call: TRBV28
clone_size: .

cdr3_nt: TGTGCCAGCTCACCGCGTGGGTCCTGGACAGGGTCGGAGACCCAGTACTTC
cdr3_aa: CASSPRGSWTGSETQYF
d_call: TRBD1
j_call: TRBJ2-5
cdr3_length: 17
v_call: TRBV18
clone_size: .

cdr3_nt: TGTGCCAGCAGTTCAGGTCCCCTCTCTGGGGCCAACGTCCTGACTTTC
cdr3_aa: CASSSGPLSGANVLTF
d_call: .
j_call: TRBJ2-6
cdr3_length: 16
v_call: TRBV11-2
clone_size: .

cdr3_nt: TGTGCCACCAGCCGCGGGGGGGACAATGAGCAGTTCTTC
cdr3_aa: CATSRGGDNEQFF
d_call: TRBD2
j_call: TRBJ2-1
cdr3_length: 13
v_call: TRBV15
clone_size: .

cdr3_nt: TGTGCCAGCAGCCTTATCTACGGGACACTCTCCTACAATGAGCAGTTCTTC
cdr3_aa: CASSLIYGTLSYNEQFF
d_call: .
j_call: TRBJ2-1
cdr3_length: 17
v_call: TRBV7-2
clone_size: .

cdr3_nt: TGTGCCAGCAGCCAGGGGACGGGACTGACCAATGAGCAGTTCTTC
cdr3_aa: CASSQGTGLTNEQFF
d_call: .
j_call: TRBJ2-1
cdr3_length: 15
v_call: TRBV4-2
clone_size: .

cdr3_nt: TGCAGTGCTAGAGAGACGCTTAACTATGGCTACACCTTC
cdr3_aa: CSARETLNYGYTF
d_call: .
j_call: TRBJ1-2
cdr3_length: 13
v_call: TRBV20-1
clone_size: .

cdr3_nt: TGTGCCAGCAGCCAAGTGGGGAGCACCGGGGAGCTGTTTTTT
cdr3_aa: CASSQVGSTGELFF
d_call: .
j_call: TRBJ2-2
cdr3_length: 14
v_call: TRBV3-1
clone_size: .

cdr3_nt: TGTGCCAGCAGTCCCCTGGAGGGGGGGGCTTTTGGTGAGCAGTTCTTC
cdr3_aa: CASSPLEGGAFGEQFF
d_call: .
j_call: TRBJ2-1
cdr3_length: 16
v_call: TRBV28
clone_size: .

cdr3_nt: TGTGCCACCAGTGACCCCAACGGGGAGCCCACCGGGGAGCTGTTTTTT
cdr3_aa: CATSDPNGEPTGELFF
d_call: .
j_call: TRBJ2-2
cdr3_length: 16
v_call: TRBV24-1
clone_size: .

cdr3_nt: TGTGCCAGCAGCCCGGAACCCGAATCATACAATGAGCAGTTCTTC
cdr3_aa: CASSPEPESYNEQFF
d_call: .
j_call: TRBJ2-1
cdr3_length: 15
v_call: TRBV5-4
clone_size: .

cdr3_nt: TGTGCCAGCAGTGAGGATGCGGAGACCCAGTACTTC
cdr3_aa: CASSEDAETQYF
d_call: .
j_call: TRBJ2-5
cdr3_length: 12
v_call: TRBV2
clone_size: .

cdr3_nt: TGTGCCAGCAGCGTCGATGGACAGGTCTACGAGCAGTACTTC
cdr3_aa: CASSVDGQVYEQYF
d_call: TRBD1
j_call: TRBJ2-7
cdr3_length: 14
v_call: TRBV9
clone_size: .

cdr3_nt: TGTGCCAGCTCACTACAGGACAGGGTCGGCTATGGCTACACCTTC
cdr3_aa: CASSLQDRVGYGYTF
d_call: TRBD1
j_call: TRBJ1-2
cdr3_length: 15
v_call: TRBV18
clone_size: .

cdr3_nt: TGTGCCAGCAGCTTGGGGACTGATTCCTCCTACGAGCAGTACTTC
cdr3_aa: CASSLGTDSSYEQYF
d_call: .
j_call: TRBJ2-7
cdr3_length: 15
v_call: TRBV5-6
clone_size: .

cdr3_nt: TGCAGCGTCATGACCGGACAGGTCACAGATACGCAGTATTTT
cdr3_aa: CSVMTGQVTDTQYF
d_call: TRBD1
j_call: TRBJ2-3
cdr3_length: 14
v_call: TRBV29-1
clone_size: .

cdr3_nt: TGCAGCGTTAATAACTTTTCCTACGAGCAGTACTTC
cdr3_aa: CSVNNFSYEQYF
d_call: .
j_call: TRBJ2-7
cdr3_length: 12
v_call: TRBV29-1
clone_size: .

cdr3_nt: TGTGCCAGCAGCCCGGGACAGGGGATCACAGATACGCAGTATTTT
cdr3_aa: CASSPGQGITDTQYF
d_call: TRBD1
j_call: TRBJ2-3
cdr3_length: 15
v_call: TRBV11-1
clone_size: .